The clone carrying this T cell receptor beta chain was seen ten or more times. Its antigen is as yet unknown. Starting from around 510 ng of total RNA, TCR beta cDNA was produced with a primer in the constant region. Three nested multiplex PCR rounds of slightly modified ARM-PCR generated TCR beta libraries. TCRdb reprocessed the multiplex PCR reads via MiXCR and lists one record per CDR3 protein. The table includes 200,000 or so distinct CDR3 sequences, 65% detected once. Blood RNA originated from unsorted whole blood, with germline DNA additionally extracted. At sampling, these chronic HBV carriers had received no treatment. The data derive from a study of tumor-infiltrating lymphocytes in primary liver carcinoma. About the study: Surgeons resected the patients' primary liver carcinomas.

Overall study findings and caveats: Since sampling was bulk and unsorted, CD4+ and CD8+ repertoires were not compared. Tumor top-250-clone fractions significantly exceeded those of blood (p = 0.039).

The sequence was collected from a woman aged 55-69 years with primary liver carcinoma and hepatitis B virus infection. Sequenced: peripheral blood.

CDR3 in DNA: TGTGCCAGCAGTTCCTCCGGGACAGGGACTGAGACCCAGTACTTC. Translation: CASSSSGTGTETQYF. The chain uses TRBV6-5 and TRBJ2-5; 9 bases are shared with TRBD1. CDR3 size: 15 residues. The J segment lost 5 bases and the V segment lost 4 bases, leaving 8 bases of the junction unmatched. From germline, CDR1 is MNHEY and CDR2 SVGAGI.